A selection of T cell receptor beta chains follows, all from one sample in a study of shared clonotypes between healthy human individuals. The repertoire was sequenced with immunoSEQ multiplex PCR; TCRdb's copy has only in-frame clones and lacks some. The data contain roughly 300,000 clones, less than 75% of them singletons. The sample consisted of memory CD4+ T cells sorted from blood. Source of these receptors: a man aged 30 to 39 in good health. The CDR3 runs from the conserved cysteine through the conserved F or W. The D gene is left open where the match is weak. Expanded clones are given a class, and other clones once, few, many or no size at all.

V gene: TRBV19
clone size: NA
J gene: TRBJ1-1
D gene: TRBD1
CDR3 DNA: TGTGCCAGTAGCCAAAGACAGGGGTCAGATCGGGCTTTCTTT
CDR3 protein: CASSQRQGSDRAFF

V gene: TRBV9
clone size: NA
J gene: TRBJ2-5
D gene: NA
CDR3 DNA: TGTGCCAGCAGCGTACGGGACCAAGAGACCCAGTACTTC
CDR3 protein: CASSVRDQETQYF

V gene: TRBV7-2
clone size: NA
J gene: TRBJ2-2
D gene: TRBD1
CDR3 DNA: TGTGCCAGCAGCCGACAGGGATTAGTCACCGGGGAGCTGTTTTTT
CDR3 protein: CASSRQGLVTGELFF

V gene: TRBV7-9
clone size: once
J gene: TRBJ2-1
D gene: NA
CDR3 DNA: TGTGCCAGCAGCTTACGGCAATCCTACAATGAGCAGTTCTTC
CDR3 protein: CASSLRQSYNEQFF

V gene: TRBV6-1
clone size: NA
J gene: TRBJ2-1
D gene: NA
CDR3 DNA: TGTGCCAGCAGTGTGAACCAGCGCAGTGAGCAGTTCTTC
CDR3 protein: CASSVNQRSEQFF

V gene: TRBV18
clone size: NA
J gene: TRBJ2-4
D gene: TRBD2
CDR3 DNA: TGTGCCAGCTCAACTAGCGGGGCCGAAAACATTCAGTACTTC
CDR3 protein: CASSTSGAENIQYF

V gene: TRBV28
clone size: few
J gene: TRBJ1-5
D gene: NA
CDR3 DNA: TGTGCCAGCAGTTTACTTGTACTGGCTAGAAGTCGCCAGCTTGCTCAGCCCCAGCATTTT
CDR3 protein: CASSLLVLARSRQLAQPQHF

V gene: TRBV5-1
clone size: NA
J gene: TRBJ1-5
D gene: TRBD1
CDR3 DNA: TGCGCCAGCAGCCGGACAGGGGACTCGCGGCAGCCCCAGCATTTT
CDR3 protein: CASSRTGDSRQPQHF

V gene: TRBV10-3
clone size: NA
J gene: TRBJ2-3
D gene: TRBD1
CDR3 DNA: TGTGCCATCAAGAGGGCGGACAGGGTCTTTGCAGATACGCAGTATTTT
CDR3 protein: CAIKRADRVFADTQYF

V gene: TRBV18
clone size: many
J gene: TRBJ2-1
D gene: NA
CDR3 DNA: TGTGCCAGCTCACCCACCGGTCGGGAAGGGCAGTTCTTC
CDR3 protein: CASSPTGREGQFF